One and the same sample provided the 8 T cell receptor beta chains below, sequenced in a study of T cell changes during pregnancy in multiple sclerosis. TCRdb's table, derived via immunoSEQ multiplex PCR, lists solely in-frame clones and lacks some. The profile covers 55,000 to 70,000 clones, with around 89% appearing a single time and roughly 2.6% taken by the ten largest. Specimen: peripheral blood, collected in the first trimester of pregnancy. The receptor set was obtained from a female donor with multiple sclerosis, enrolled in a pregnancy study.

The chain uses TRBV11-2 and TRBJ2-4; 9 bases agree with TRBD2. The CDR3 has 17 amino acids. Germline V gene sequence: CDR1 SGHAT, CDR2 FQNNGV. Unmatched junction bases numbered 12, after V lost 3 bases and J lost 6 bases. The CDR3 DNA reads as TGTGCCAGCAGCTTGATATTCGCGGGAGGGCCCGGAAACATTCAGTACTTC. Encoded protein: CASSLIFAGGPGNIQYF.

V usage is TRBV6-1 and J usage is TRBJ1-5; 7 bases agree with TRBD1. Trimming removed 3 bases from V and 6 bases from J; junction bases left unmatched: 5. Germline CDR1 and CDR2: MNHNS and SASEGT. The CDR3 totals 14 residues. In DNA, the CDR3 is TGTGCCAGCAGTGATTACAGGGGAGTTCAGCCCCAGCATTTT. Amino acid sequence: CASSDYRGVQPQHF.

The chain joins TRBV19 to TRBJ2-2; a weak D match, TRBD2 (5 bases). The CDR3 spans 12 residues. V was clipped by 11 bases and J by 8 bases, with 15 bases between them. Germline loops: CDR1 LNHDA, CDR2 SQIVND (reference sequence). The CDR3 DNA reads as TGTGCCTCGTGGAGGCCTGGGGGGGAGCTGTTTTTT. Its protein is CASWRPGGELFF. Full variable domain (remainder filled in from reference TRBV19 and TRBJ2-2): DGGITQSPKYLFRKEGQNVTLSCEQNLNHDAMYWYRQDPGQGLRLIYYSQIVNDFQKGDIAEGYSVSREKKESFPLTVTSAQKNPTAFYLCASWRPGGELFFGEGSRLTVL.

This clone was seen more than once but under ten times. The chain carries TRBV2 and TRBJ2-7; a weak D match, TRBD1 (7 bases). Trimming shortened V by 3 bases and J by 4 bases, and 13 bases separated the two germline ends. The CDR3 is made up of 14 amino acids. Looked up from germline, CDR1 is SNHLY and CDR2 is FYNNEI. CDR3 in DNA: TGTGCCAGCAGTGAGGGACTGACAGGGTACGAGCAGTACTTC. Its protein product is CASSEGLTGYEQYF.

V gene TRBV6-5 combines with J gene TRBJ1-5; maybe TRBD1 (6 bases). V lost 6 bases, J lost 1 base, and 13 bases lay in between. The CDR3 consists of 15 residues. The germline V gene encodes CDR1 MNHEY and CDR2 SVGAGI. The CDR3 region has the DNA TGTGCCAGCAGCGCCCGGGACACAAGCAATCAGCCCCAGCATTTT. It encodes CASSARDTSNQPQHF.

The rearrangement joins TRBV5-1 to TRBJ1-2; 8 bases are shared with TRBD1. With V trimmed by 4 bases and J by 8 bases, 7 bases remained unmatched. CDR1 and CDR2 from the germline V gene are SGHRS and YFSETQ. This CDR3 is 13 amino acids long. CDR3 nucleotide sequence: TGCGCCAGCAGCCCGGACAGGGTGGAGGGCTACACCTTC. Translated, it gives CASSPDRVEGYTF.

The CDR3 loop reads CATSRDLASLDTQYF. The DNA for the CDR3 is TGTGCCACCAGCAGAGACTTGGCTAGCTTAGATACGCAGTATTTT. This chain joins TRBV15 and TRBJ2-3; the D gene is possibly TRBD2 (5 bases). The germline CDR1 and CDR2 sequences are LNHNV and YYDKDF (reference sequence). This CDR3 has 15 amino acids. V lost 0 bases, J lost 5 bases, and 12 bases lay in between.

The chain carries TRBV27 and TRBJ2-2; TRBD2 agrees at 8 bases. The V gene's germline CDR1 is MNHEY and CDR2 SMNVEV (reference sequence). The junction had 5 bases not matched to a gene; V was cut back by 7 bases and J by 4 bases. The CDR3 is made up of 14 amino acids. CDR3: CASTSGGTTGELFF. CDR3 coding DNA: TGTGCCAGCACCTCGGGGGGGACCACCGGGGAGCTGTTTTTT.